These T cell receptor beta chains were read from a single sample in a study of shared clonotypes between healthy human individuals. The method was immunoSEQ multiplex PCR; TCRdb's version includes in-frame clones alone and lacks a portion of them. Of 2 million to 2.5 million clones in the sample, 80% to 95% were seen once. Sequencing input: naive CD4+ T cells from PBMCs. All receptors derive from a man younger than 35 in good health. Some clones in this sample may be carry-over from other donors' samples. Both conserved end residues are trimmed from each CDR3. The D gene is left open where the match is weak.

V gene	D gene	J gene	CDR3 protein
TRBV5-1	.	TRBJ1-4	ASSLIGTQEKLF
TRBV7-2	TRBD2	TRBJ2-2	ASSVGLAVTGELF
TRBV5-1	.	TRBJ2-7	ASSFQAAGTVYEQY
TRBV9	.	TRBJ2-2	ASGGADFAGELF
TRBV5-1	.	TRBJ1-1	ASSLTGPTEAF
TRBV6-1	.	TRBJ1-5	ASSVQGVRQPQH
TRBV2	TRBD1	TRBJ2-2	ASTQGPTGELF
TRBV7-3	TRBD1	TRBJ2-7	ASSLGGQGGSYEQY
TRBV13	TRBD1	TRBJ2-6	ASSPGTGRSGANVLT
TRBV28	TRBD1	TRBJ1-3	ASSLRDGTGSGNTIY
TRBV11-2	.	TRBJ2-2	ASSPLSGNTGELF
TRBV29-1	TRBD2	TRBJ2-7	SVDQLAGGPHEQY
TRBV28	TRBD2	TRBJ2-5	ASSLPTSGGETQY
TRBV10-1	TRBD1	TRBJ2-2	ASSLQGFTGELF
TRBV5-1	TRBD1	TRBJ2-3	ASKRAQGVADTQY
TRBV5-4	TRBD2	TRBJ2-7	ASSYGLAGYEQY
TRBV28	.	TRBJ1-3	ASTRGQHGNTIY